This entry is about one T cell receptor beta chain. Antigen specificity is unknown. These donors were members of the roughly 120-subject validation cohort, a group separate from the approximately 620-subject first cohort. This sample is drawn from a study of cytomegalovirus exposure and HLA in healthy donors. V dropped 0 bases and J dropped 3 bases, with 10 bases sitting between them. The germline gives CDR1 SGDLS, CDR2 YYNGEE. The CDR3 runs to 15 residues. Study outcomes and limitations: The study designated 160 or so TCR beta chains cytomegalovirus-associated. Subsequent analysis found a tendency for first-cohort TCR clusters to co-occur within the 90 to 150 validation repertoires.

The data were produced by immunoSEQ multiplex PCR, yet TCRdb's version contains in-frame clones alone and is incomplete. Of about 330,000 clones in the sample, 87% were seen once. This TCR derives from a woman aged 25 to 39 in good health and CMV-seropositive. Sequencing input: PBMCs. The genes are TRBV9 and TRBJ2-1, with unresolved D. CDR3 nucleotides: TGTGCCAGCAGCGTAGACGGAGAAAGCTACAATGAGCAGTTCTTC. It encodes CASSVDGESYNEQFF.